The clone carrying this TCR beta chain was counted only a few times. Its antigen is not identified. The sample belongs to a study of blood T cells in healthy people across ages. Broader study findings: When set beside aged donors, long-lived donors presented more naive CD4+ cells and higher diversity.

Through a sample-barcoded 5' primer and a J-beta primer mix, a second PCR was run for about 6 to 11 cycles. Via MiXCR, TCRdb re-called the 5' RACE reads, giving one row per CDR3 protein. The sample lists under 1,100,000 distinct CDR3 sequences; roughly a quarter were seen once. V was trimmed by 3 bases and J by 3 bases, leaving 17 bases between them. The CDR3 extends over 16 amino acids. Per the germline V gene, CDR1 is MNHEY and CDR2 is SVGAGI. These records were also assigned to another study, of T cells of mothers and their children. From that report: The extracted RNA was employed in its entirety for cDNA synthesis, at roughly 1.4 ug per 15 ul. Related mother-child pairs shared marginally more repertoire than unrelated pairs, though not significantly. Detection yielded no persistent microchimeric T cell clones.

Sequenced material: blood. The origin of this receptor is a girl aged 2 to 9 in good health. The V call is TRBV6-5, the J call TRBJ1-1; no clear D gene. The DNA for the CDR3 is TGTGCCAGCAGTTATAGATCGGGGATGGTGGACACTGAAGCTTTCTTT. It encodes CASSYRSGMVDTEAFF.